This TCR beta chain was identified in a study of shared clonotypes between healthy human individuals. As for the study in general: A couple of female and a few male donors aged 18 to 49 were enrolled.

Concerning this clone itself: Its target is not known.

The V segment lost 1 base and the J segment 9 bases; nucleotides outside the gene matches: 5. CDR3 length equals 15 residues. Germline V lookup: CDR1 MGHRA, CDR2 YSYEKL. Whole-study findings and limits: When compared with the clonotypes that were shared by all four sorted-subset donors, the non-shared clonotypes turned out to have lower generation probabilities.

Repertoires were generated with immunoSEQ multiplex PCR, while TCRdb's copy carries only in-frame clones and drops some. Among about 2 million clones listed, 95% were seen once. The V call is TRBV4-1, the J call TRBJ2-1, with 11 bases identical to TRBD2. The source is a man younger than 35 in good health. The source material was naive CD4+ T cells sorted from blood. Subset here: CD45RA+ positively selected. Here the CDR3 reads CASSQATSGGSEQFF. The CDR3 region has the DNA TGCGCCAGCAGCCAAGCTACTAGCGGGGGATCTGAGCAGTTCTTC.